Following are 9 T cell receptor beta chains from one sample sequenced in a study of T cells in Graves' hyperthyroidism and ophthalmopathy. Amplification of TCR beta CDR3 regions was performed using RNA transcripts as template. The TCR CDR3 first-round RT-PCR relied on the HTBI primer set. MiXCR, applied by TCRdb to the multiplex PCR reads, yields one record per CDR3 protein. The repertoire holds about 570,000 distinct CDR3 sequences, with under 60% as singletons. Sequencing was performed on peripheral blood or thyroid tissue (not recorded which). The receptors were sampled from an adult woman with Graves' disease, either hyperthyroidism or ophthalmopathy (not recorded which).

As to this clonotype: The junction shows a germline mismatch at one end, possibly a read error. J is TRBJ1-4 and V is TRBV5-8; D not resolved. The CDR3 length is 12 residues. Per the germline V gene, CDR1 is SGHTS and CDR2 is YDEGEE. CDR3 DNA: TGCGCCAGCAGCTCCACCAGGGAAAAACTGTTTTTT. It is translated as CASSSTREKLFF.

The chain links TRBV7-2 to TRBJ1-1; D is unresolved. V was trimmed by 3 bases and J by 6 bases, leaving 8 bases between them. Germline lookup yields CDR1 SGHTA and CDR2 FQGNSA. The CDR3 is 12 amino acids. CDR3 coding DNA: TGTGCCAGCAGCTTTAATTCGCCTGAAGCTTTCTTT. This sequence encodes CASSFNSPEAFF.

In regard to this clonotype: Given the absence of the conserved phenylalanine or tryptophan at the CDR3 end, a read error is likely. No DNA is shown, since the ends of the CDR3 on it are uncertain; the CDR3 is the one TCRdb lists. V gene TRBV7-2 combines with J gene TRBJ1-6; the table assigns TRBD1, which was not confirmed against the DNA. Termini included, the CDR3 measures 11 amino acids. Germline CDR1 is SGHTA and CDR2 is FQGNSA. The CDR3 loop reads CASSPGPGRNY.

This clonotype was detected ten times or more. The DNA for the CDR3 is TGTGCCAGCAGCCATGCCGGGGCCGAAGCTGGCTACACCTTC. Protein: CASSHAGAEAGYTF. This rearrangement joins TRBV3-1 to TRBJ1-2; TRBD1 might be the D (5 bases). The CDR3 extends over 14 amino acids. Looked up from germline, CDR1 is LGHDT and CDR2 is YNNKEL (reference sequence). V lost 3 bases, J lost 7 bases, and 15 bases lay in between.

The DNA of the CDR3 is TGTGCCAGCAGCTTAGCGATACGAAGTGAAGCTTTCTTT. It yields the protein CASSLAIRSEAFF. The chain combines TRBV7-8 with TRBJ1-1, with D unclear. Deletions cut 0 bases from V and 7 bases from J, with 9 bases between. The CDR3 sequence is 13 residues long. The germline CDR1 and CDR2 sequences are SGHVS and FQNEAQ.

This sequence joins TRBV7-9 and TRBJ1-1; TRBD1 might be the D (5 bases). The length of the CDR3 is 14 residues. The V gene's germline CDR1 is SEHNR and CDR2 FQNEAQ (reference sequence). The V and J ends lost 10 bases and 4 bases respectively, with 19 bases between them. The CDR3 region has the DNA TGTGCCAACGCCCGGGGGACCAAATTCACTGAAGCTTTCTTT. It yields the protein CANARGTKFTEAFF.

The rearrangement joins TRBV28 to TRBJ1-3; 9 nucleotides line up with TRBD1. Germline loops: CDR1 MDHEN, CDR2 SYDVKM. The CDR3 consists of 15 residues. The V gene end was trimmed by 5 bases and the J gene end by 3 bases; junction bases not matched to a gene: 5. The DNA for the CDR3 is TGTGCCAGCAGTCCTATGGGACAGGGTGGAAACACCATATATTTT. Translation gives CASSPMGQGGNTIYF.

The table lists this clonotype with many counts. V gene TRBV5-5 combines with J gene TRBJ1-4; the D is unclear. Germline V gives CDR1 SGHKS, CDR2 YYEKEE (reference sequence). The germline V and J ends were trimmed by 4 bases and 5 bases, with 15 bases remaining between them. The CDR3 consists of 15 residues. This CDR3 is CASSRGLFANEKLFF. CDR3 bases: TGTGCCAGCAGCCGAGGGCTCTTCGCCAATGAAAAACTGTTTTTT.

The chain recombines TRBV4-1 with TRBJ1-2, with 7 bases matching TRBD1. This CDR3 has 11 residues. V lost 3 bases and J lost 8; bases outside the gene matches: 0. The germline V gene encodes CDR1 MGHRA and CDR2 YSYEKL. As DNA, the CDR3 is TGCGCCAGCAGCCAGGACAGGGGCTACACCTTC. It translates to CASSQDRGYTF.